This T cell receptor beta chain comes out of a study of T cells after yellow fever vaccination. Study-wide results and caveats: Clones from primary vaccination mostly reappeared after the booster (96% CD4, over 85% CD8).

Ten or more counts support this clonotype. Its antigen is undetermined. With 3 bases removed from V and 5 bases from J, the gap between germline ends came to 11 bases. There are 14 residues in the CDR3. TCRdb re-called the 5' RACE reads through MiXCR, storing one row per CDR3 protein. The sample lists 250,000 to 300,000 distinct CDR3 sequences, roughly 4.8% occurring once. The input for sequencing was CD4+ T cells sorted from PBMCs, taken on the day of the yellow fever booster vaccination. The chain employs TRBV12-3 or TRBV12-4 and TRBJ2-4, with D uncertain. This TCR was sampled from a man between 18 and 35 years old who received the YFV17D yellow fever vaccine. The CDR3 DNA follows: TGTGCCAGCAGTTTTGGAAACAACCAAAACATTCAGTACTTC. It is translated as CASSFGNNQNIQYF.